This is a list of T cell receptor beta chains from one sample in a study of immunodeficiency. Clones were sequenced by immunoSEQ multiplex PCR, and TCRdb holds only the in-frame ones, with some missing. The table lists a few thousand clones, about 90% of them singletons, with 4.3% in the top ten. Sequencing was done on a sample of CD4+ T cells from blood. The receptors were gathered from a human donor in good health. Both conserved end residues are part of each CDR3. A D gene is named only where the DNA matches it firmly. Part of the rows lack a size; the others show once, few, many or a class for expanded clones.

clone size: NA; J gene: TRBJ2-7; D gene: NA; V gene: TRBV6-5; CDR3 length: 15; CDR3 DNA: TGTGCCAGCAGTCCCCCGAATAGCGAGAGCTACGAGCAGTACTTC; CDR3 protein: CASSPPNSESYEQYF
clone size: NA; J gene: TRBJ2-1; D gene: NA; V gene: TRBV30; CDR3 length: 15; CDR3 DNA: TGTGCCTGCCTAGATAAGGGGGGTCTTATCAATGAGCAGTTCTTC; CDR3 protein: CACLDKGGLINEQFF
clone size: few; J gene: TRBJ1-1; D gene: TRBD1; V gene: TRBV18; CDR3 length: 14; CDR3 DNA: TGTGCCAGCTCACGGACAGGGACAAACACTGAAGCTTTCTTT; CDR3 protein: CASSRTGTNTEAFF
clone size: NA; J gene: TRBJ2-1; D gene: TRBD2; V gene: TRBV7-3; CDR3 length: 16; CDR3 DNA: TGTGCCAGCAGCCCCCATGGCGCGGGAGTTGGAAATGAGCAGTTCTTC; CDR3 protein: CASSPHGAGVGNEQFF
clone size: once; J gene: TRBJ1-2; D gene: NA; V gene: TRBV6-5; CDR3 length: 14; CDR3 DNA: TGTGCCAGCAGTTACGAGGGTCCGACCTATGGCTACACCTTC; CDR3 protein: CASSYEGPTYGYTF
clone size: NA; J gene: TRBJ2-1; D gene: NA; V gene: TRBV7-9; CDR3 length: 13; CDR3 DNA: TGTGCCAGCAGCTTACCTAGCTCGAATGAGCAGTTCTTC; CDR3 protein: CASSLPSSNEQFF
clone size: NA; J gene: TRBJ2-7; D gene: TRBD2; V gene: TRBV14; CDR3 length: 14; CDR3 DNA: TGTGCCAGCCGTAGCGGGAGCGATTCCTACGAGCAGTACTTC; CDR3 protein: CASRSGSDSYEQYF
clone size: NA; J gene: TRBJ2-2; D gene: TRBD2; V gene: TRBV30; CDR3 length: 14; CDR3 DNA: TGTGCCTGGAGTAGATGGGCGGGAGGCGGGGAGCTGTTTTTT; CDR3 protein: CAWSRWAGGGELFF
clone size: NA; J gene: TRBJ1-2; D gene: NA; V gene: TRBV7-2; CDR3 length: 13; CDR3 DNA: TGTGCCAGCAGCTCGAGCGCGGAACGTAGCTACACCTTC; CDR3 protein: CASSSSAERSYTF
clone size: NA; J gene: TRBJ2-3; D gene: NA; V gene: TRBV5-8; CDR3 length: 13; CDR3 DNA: TGTGCCAGCAGCTTGCGGGGCACAGATACGCAGTATTTT; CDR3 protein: CASSLRGTDTQYF
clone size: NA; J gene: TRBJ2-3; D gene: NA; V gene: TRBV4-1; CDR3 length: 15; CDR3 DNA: TGCGCCAGCAGCCAATTTAGCGGAACCACAGATACGCAGTATTTT; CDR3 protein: CASSQFSGTTDTQYF
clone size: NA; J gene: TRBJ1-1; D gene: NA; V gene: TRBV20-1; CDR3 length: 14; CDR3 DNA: TGCAGTGCTAGTTTTCGGGCTGGGGGCACTGAAGCTTTCTTT; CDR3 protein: CSASFRAGGTEAFF
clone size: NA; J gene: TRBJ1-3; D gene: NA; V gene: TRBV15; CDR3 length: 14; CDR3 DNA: TGTGCCACCAGCGGCCAGTTAACAGGAAACACCATATATTTT; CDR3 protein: CATSGQLTGNTIYF
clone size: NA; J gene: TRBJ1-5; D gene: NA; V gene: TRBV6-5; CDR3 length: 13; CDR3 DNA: TGTGCCAGCAGCCCCGATAGGGGGCAGCCCCAGCATTTT; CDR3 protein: CASSPDRGQPQHF
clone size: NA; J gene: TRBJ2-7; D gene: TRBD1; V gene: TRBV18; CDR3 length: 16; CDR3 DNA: TGTGCCAGCTCACCACCGGGGGACAGACCGTCCTACGAGCAGTACTTC; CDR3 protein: CASSPPGDRPSYEQYF
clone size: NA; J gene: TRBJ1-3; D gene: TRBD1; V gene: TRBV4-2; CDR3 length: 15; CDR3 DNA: TGTGCCAGCAGCCAAGCAGGGGGCGCTGGAAACACCATATATTTT; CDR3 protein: CASSQAGGAGNTIYF
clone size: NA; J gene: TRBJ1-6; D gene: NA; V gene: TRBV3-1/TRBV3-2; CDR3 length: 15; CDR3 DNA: TGTGCCAGCAGCCCCGCTTTGACAGACAATTCACCCCTCCACTTT; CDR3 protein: CASSPALTDNSPLHF
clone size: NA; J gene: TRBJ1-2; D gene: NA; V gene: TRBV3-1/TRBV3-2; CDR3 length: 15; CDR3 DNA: TGTGCCAGCAGCCAAGGGCTGGGGGCTAGCTATGGCTACACCTTC; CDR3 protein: CASSQGLGASYGYTF
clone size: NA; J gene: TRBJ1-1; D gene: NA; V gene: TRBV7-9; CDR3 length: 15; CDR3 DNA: TGTGCCAGCAGCTTAGGGCGGGGGGGGAACACTGAAGCTTTCTTT; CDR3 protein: CASSLGRGGNTEAFF
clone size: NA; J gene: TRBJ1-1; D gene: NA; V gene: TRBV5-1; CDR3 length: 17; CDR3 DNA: TGCGCCAGCAGCTTGGGCCGTCGGTTTAGGGGAGACACTGAAGCTTTCTTT; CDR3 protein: CASSLGRRFRGDTEAFF
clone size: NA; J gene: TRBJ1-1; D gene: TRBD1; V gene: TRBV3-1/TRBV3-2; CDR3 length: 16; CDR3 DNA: TGTGCCAGCAGCCAACGGGACAGGAGGACGAACACTGAAGCTTTCTTT; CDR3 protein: CASSQRDRRTNTEAFF
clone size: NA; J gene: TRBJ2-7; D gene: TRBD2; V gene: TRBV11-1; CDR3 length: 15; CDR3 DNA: TGTGCCAGCAGCTTAGGCGGGACTAGCGTCTACGAGCAGTACTTC; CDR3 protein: CASSLGGTSVYEQYF
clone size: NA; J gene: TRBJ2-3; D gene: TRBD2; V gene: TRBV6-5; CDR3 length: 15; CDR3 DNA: TGTGCCAGCAGTTTGACTAGCGGTCTTCAGGATACGCAGTATTTT; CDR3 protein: CASSLTSGLQDTQYF
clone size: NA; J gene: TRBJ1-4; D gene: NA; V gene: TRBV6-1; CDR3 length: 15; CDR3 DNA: TGTGCCAGCAGTGAACAGTCAGCAACTAATGAAAAACTGTTTTTT; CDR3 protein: CASSEQSATNEKLFF
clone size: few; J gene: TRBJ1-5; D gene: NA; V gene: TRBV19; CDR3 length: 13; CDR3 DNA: TGTGCCAGTAGAGGCCCAGATCCGTCGCCCCAGCATTTT; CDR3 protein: CASRGPDPSPQHF
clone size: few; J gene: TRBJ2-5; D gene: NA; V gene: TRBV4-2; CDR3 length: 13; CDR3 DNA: TGTGCCAGCAGCCGGAACCACCAAGAGACCCAGTACTTC; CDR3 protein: CASSRNHQETQYF
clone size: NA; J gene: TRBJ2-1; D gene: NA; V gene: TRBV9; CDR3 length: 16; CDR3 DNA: TGTGCCAGCAGCCCACGAGACCGTTACTCCTACAATGAGCAGTTCTTC; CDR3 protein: CASSPRDRYSYNEQFF
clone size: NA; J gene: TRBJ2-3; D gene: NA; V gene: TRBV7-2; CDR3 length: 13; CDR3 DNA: TGTGCCAGCAGCTTCACAACCGGAGGTACGCAGTATTTT; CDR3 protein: CASSFTTGGTQYF
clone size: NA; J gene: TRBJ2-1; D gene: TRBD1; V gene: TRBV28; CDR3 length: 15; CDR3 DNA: TGTGCCAGCGCATACAGGGGCTTCACCTACAATGAGCAGTTCTTC; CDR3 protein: CASAYRGFTYNEQFF
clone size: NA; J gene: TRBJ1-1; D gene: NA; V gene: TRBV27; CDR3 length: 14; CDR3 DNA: TGTGCCAGCAGTTCCTACTCCTTGAACACTGAAGCTTTCTTT; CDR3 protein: CASSSYSLNTEAFF
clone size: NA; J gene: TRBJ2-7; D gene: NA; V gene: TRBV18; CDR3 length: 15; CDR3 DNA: TGTGCCAGCTCACCACGAGGGGCCGATTCCTACGAGCAGTACTTC; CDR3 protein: CASSPRGADSYEQYF
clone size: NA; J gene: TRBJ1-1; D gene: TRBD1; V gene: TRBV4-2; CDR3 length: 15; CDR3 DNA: TGTGCCAGCAGCCAAGGGACAGGGGGCCCCACTGAAGCTTTCTTT; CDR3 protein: CASSQGTGGPTEAFF
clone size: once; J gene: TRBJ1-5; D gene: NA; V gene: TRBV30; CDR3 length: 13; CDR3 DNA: TGTGCCTGGAATTCAGGGTACAATCAGCCCCAGCATTTT; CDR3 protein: CAWNSGYNQPQHF
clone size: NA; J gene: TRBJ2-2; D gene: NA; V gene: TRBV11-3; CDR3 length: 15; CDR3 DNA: TGTGCCAGCAGCCAACTGCCAGCGAACACCGGGGAGCTGTTTTTT; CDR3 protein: CASSQLPANTGELFF
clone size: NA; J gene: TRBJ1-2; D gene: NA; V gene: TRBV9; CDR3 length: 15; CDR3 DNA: TGTGCCAGCAGCTGGGAATGGACGGCGGACTATGGCTACACCTTC; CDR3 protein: CASSWEWTADYGYTF
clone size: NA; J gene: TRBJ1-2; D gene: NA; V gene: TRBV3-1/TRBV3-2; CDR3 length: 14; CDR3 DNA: TGTGCCAGCAGCCGCCAAACGGGGGAACATGGCTACACCTTC; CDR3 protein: CASSRQTGEHGYTF
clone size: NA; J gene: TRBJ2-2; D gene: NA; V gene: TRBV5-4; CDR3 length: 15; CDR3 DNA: TGTGCCAGCAGCTTGAAAGGAGCGAACACCGGGGAGCTGTTTTTT; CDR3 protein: CASSLKGANTGELFF
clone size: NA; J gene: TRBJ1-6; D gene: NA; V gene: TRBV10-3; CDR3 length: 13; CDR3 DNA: TGTGCCACCGCCCCTTCCTGGGATTCACCCCTCCACTTT; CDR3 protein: CATAPSWDSPLHF
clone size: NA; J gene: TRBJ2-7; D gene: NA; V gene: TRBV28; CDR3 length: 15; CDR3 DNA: TGTGCCAGTTTCTCTGGGGGAGGAGGGACCTACGAGCAGTACTTC; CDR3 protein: CASFSGGGGTYEQYF
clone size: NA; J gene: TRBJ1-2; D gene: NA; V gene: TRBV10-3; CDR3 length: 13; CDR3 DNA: TGTGCCATCAACCACCCAGACGCCTATGGCTACACCTTC; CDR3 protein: CAINHPDAYGYTF
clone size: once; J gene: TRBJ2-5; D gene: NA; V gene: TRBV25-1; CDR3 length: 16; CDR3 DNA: TGTGCCAGCAGTGAGGCCGTGGCAGGGAAAAGTGAGACCCAGTACTTC; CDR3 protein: CASSEAVAGKSETQYF
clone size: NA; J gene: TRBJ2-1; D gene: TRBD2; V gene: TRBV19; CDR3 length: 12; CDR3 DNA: TGTGCCAGTAGTAACTGGGGACTAGGGCAGTTCTTC; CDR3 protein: CASSNWGLGQFF
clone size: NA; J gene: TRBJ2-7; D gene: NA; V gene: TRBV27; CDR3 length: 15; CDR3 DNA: TGTGCCAGCAGAACTATTCTGGGGAGGTGGTACGAGCAGTACTTC; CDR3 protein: CASRTILGRWYEQYF
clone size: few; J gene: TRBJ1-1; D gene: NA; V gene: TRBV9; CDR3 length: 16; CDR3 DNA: TGTGCCAGCAGCGTAGTGCCGGCAGGCCTGAACACTGAAGCTTTCTTT; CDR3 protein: CASSVVPAGLNTEAFF
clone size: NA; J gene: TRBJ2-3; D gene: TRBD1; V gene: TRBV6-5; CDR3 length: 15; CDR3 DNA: TGTGCCAGCAGCCGACAGGGGATGAACACAGATACGCAGTATTTT; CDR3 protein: CASSRQGMNTDTQYF
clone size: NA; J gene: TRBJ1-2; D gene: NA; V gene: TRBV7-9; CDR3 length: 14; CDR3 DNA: TGTGCCAGCAGCCCATCGACAGGTACGGTTGGCTACACCTTC; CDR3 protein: CASSPSTGTVGYTF
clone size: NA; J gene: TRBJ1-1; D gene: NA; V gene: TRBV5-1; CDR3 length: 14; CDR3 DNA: TGCGCCAGCAGCTTGCGGCAGGGCTACACTGAAGCTTTCTTT; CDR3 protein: CASSLRQGYTEAFF
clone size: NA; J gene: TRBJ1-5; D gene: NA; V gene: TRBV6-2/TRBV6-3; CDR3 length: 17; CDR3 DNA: TGTGCCAGCAGGCCTCCGGTTCAACCGGGACCGGGGCAGCCCCAGCATTTT; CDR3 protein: CASRPPVQPGPGQPQHF
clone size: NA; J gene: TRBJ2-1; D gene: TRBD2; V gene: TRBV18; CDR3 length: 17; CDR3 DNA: TGTGCCAGCTCGCACCCGGGACTAGCGGGACCCTACAATGAGCAGTTCTTC; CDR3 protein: CASSHPGLAGPYNEQFF
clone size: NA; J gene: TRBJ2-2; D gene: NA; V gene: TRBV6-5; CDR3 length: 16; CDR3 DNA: TGTGCCAGCAGTTACGAGAGGAGGGCGAACACCGGGGAGCTGTTTTTT; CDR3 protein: CASSYERRANTGELFF
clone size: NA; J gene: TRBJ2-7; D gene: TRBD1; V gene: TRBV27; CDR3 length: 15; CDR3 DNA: TGTGCCAGCAGTTGGACAGGGACCCGCTCCTACGAGCAGTACTTC; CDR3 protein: CASSWTGTRSYEQYF
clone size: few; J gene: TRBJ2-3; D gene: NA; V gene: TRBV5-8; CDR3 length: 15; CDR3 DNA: TGTGCCAGCAACCCGACACTTCTCAACACAGATACGCAGTATTTT; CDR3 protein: CASNPTLLNTDTQYF
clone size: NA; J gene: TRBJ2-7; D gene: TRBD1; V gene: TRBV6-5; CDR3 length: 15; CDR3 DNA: TGTGCCAGCAAGGCCCGACAGGGTGGGTCCTACGAGCAGTACTTC; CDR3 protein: CASKARQGGSYEQYF